The T cell receptor (beta chain) under discussion was sequenced for a study of T cells after yellow fever vaccination. It was through 5'RACE template switching that TCR cDNA was made, with a universal primer site and UMIs added. TCRdb analysed the 5' RACE reads with MiXCR anew, one entry per CDR3 protein. The table records roughly 330,000 distinct CDR3 sequences, around 7% of them present only once. J gave up 4 bases and V 4 bases, and 3 bases lay outside the gene matches. The CDR3 consists of 15 residues. This clonotype was recorded many times. The source is a man aged 18-30 years who received the YFV17D yellow fever vaccine. The chain uses TRBV12-3 or TRBV12-4 and TRBJ2-2; 10 bases map to TRBD1. Sequences were derived from PBMCs, sampled roughly 46 days after the first yellow fever vaccination. The CDR3 is CASSWTGGRTGELFF. In DNA form, the CDR3 reads TGTGCCAGCAGTTGGACAGGGGGACGCACCGGGGAGCTGTTTTTT.